Shown below are 22 T cell receptor beta chains from a single sample sequenced in a study of T-cell memory formation after mild COVID-19. Via MiXCR, TCRdb re-called the 5' RACE reads, giving one row per CDR3 protein. Here the sample spans more than 80,000 distinct CDR3 sequences, about 17% being singletons. Sequenced material: PBMCs or a T cell subset sorted from them (not recorded which). The receptor source for this set is an adult woman who had mild COVID-19 (a few samples of this study predate the infection). Cell type and time point are not known.

This clonotype showed up just a few times. The rearrangement joins TRBV6-1 to TRBJ2-7, with D possibly matching TRBD2 (6 bases). Trimming took off 5 bases at V and 2 bases at J, with 10 bases between the two ends. Germline loops: CDR1 MNHNS, CDR2 SASEGT. The CDR3 totals 13 residues. The CDR3 DNA reads TGTGCCAGCAGTCCCGGGAGCACCTACGAGCAGTACTTC. Amino acids: CASSPGSTYEQYF.

The chain carries TRBV6-1 and TRBJ2-1; 9 nucleotides line up with TRBD2. The length of the CDR3 is 16 residues. Germline lookup yields CDR1 MNHNS and CDR2 SASEGT. V lost 2 bases and J lost 6; bases outside the gene matches: 8. This chain's CDR3 is CASSEPGTSFVNEQFF. The DNA for the CDR3 is TGTGCCAGCAGTGAACCCGGGACTAGCTTCGTCAATGAGCAGTTCTTC.

The V and J genes are TRBV29-1 and TRBJ2-2; TRBD1 matches at 9 bases. V was pared by 7 bases and J by 6 bases, with 6 bases of the junction left unmatched. The V gene's germline CDR1 is SQVTM and CDR2 ANQGSEA. CDR3 length equals 13 residues. As DNA, the CDR3 is TGCAGCGCTCGGACAGGGGAGGCCGGGGAGCTGTTTTTT. This gives the protein CSARTGEAGELFF.

V usage is TRBV18 and J usage is TRBJ2-1, with TRBD2 identical over 7 bases. CDR3 size: 19 residues. CDR1 KGHSH and CDR2 LQKENI come from the germline V gene. V lost 1 base to trimming and J lost 1 base; unmatched junction nucleotides: 13. For the CDR3, the DNA is TGTGCCAGCTCACCACAAGCGGGAAAGCGAACCTTATCCTACAATGAGCAGTTCTTC. This gives the protein CASSPQAGKRTLSYNEQFF.

The table lists this clonotype with a few counts. The chain recombines TRBV10-3 with TRBJ2-2; perhaps D is TRBD1 or TRBD2 (5 bases each). Germline V gives CDR1 ENHRY, CDR2 SYGVKD. The length of the CDR3 is 16 residues. Trimming took 0 bases from V and 2 from J, leaving 10 bases between them. CDR3 residues: CAISESAGTNTGELFF. CDR3 sequence (DNA): TGTGCCATCAGTGAGTCGGCCGGGACCAACACCGGGGAGCTGTTTTTT.

This clonotype was counted a few times. The chain combines TRBV6-5 with TRBJ1-2; D uncertain. Germline V gene lookup returns CDR1 MNHEY and CDR2 SVGAGI. V lost 1 base, J lost 4 bases, and 10 bases lay in between. The length of the CDR3 is 14 residues. The CDR3, as DNA: TGTGCCAGCAGTTACTTGGGAGACTCCTATGGCTACACCTTC. It encodes CASSYLGDSYGYTF.

This clonotype was observed a few times. The chain links TRBV7-6 to TRBJ2-1, with 11 bases fitting TRBD2. V lost 5 bases to trimming and J lost 5 bases; unmatched junction nucleotides: 8. Germline V CDR1 and CDR2: SGHVS, FNYEAQ. The CDR3 sequence is 16 residues long. In nucleotides, the CDR3 is TGTGCCAGCAGCCCCAACCCGGGACTAGCGGACAATGAGCAGTTCTTC. Its protein product is CASSPNPGLADNEQFF.

V and J are TRBV12-3 or TRBV12-4 and TRBJ2-3; possibly TRBD1 for D (5 bases). The CDR3 extends over 15 amino acids. V lost 5 bases and J 0 bases, leaving 12 bases between the germline ends. CDR3: CASSRQHPSTDTQYF. DNA for the CDR3: TGTGCCAGCAGTAGACAGCACCCTAGCACAGATACGCAGTATTTT.

This clonotype has only a few counts. The chain recombines TRBV19 with TRBJ2-1, with 9 bases lining up with TRBD2. Germline V gives CDR1 LNHDA, CDR2 SQIVND (reference sequence). This CDR3 has 14 amino acids. V lost 4 bases, J lost 7 bases, and 5 bases stayed unmatched. As DNA, the CDR3 is TGTGCCAGTAGTACGGCGGGGGGGCCGAATGAGCAGTTCTTC. It encodes CASSTAGGPNEQFF.

V is TRBV6-2 or TRBV6-3 and J is TRBJ1-1, with D unclear. V lost 0 bases and J 3 bases, leaving 11 bases between the germline ends. CDR1 and CDR2 (germline): MNHEY, SVGEGT. CDR3 size: 15 residues. CDR3 DNA: TGTGCCAGCAGTTACTCAGAGGGTTTGGACACTGAAGCTTTCTTT. Its translation is CASSYSEGLDTEAFF.

The sample holds a few counts of this clonotype. This rearrangement joins TRBV7-2 to TRBJ1-1; D gene unclear. This CDR3 comprises 15 residues. CDR1 SGHTA and CDR2 FQGNSA come from the germline V gene. V dropped 5 bases and J dropped 6 bases, with 19 bases sitting between them. The CDR3 sequence is CASSAYKGLEPEAFF. The CDR3 DNA follows: TGTGCCAGCAGCGCCTATAAGGGTCTTGAACCTGAAGCTTTCTTT.

This sequence joins TRBV15 and TRBJ2-3; TRBD2 aligns across 7 bases. Germline V gene lookup returns CDR1 LNHNV and CDR2 YYDKDF (reference sequence). This CDR3 is 16 amino acids long. Trimming cost V 4 bases and J 3 bases; bases outside gene matches: 10. The CDR3 bases are TGTGCCACCAGCACATCGAGGGCGGGAGTAACAGATACGCAGTATTTT. The encoded protein is CATSTSRAGVTDTQYF.

V and J are TRBV2 and TRBJ2-1, with 10 bases lining up with TRBD2. The CDR3 contains 18 residues. The germline V gene encodes CDR1 SNHLY and CDR2 FYNNEI. V was pared by 3 bases and J by 6 bases, with 14 bases of the junction left unmatched. The CDR3 region is CASSDASGSSLLTNEQFF. As DNA, the CDR3 is TGTGCCAGCAGTGACGCTAGCGGGAGCTCCTTACTGACCAATGAGCAGTTCTTC.

This clonotype was seen a handful of times. This sequence joins TRBV27 and TRBJ2-7; 11 nucleotides line up with TRBD2. From germline, CDR1 is MNHEY and CDR2 SMNVEV (reference sequence). The CDR3 is 15 amino acids. Trimming removed 5 bases from V and 4 bases from J; junction bases left unmatched: 7. The CDR3 DNA follows: TGTGCCAGCAGTCTTACCGGGACTAGCGGATACGAGCAGTACTTC. The encoded protein is CASSLTGTSGYEQYF.

The J gene is TRBJ1-1, the V gene TRBV13, with TRBD1 as a possible D gene (5 bases). This CDR3 has 13 amino acids. CDR1 is PRHDT and CDR2 is FYEKMQ in the germline V gene (reference sequence). Deletions cut 10 bases from V and 3 bases from J, with 15 bases between. CDR3 sequence (DNA): TGTGCCACCAAACTCGCGGGGGACACTGAAGCTTTCTTT. It yields the protein CATKLAGDTEAFF.

The chain's CDR3 is CASSQDRMFGTGGRETQYF. The CDR3 bases are TGCGCCAGCAGCCAAGATCGAATGTTTGGGACAGGGGGCCGAGAGACCCAGTACTTC. The rearrangement joins TRBV4-1 to TRBJ2-5; 12 positions agree with TRBD1. Germline CDR1 MGHRA, CDR2 YSYEKL. The CDR3 runs to 19 residues. The ends lost 0 bases at V and 4 bases at J; junction bases unmatched: 12.

The rearrangement joins TRBV11-2 to TRBJ2-1, with no clear D. Germline-derived CDR1 and CDR2 are SGHAT and FQNNGV. V was clipped by 5 bases and J by 4 bases, with 9 bases between them. The length of the CDR3 is 13 residues. In DNA form, the CDR3 reads TGTGCCAGCAGCCTCCCAAATTACAATGAGCAGTTCTTC. Translation gives CASSLPNYNEQFF.

V and J are TRBV3-1 and TRBJ2-5; 7 nucleotides agree with TRBD2. With V trimmed by 2 bases and J by 1 base, 4 bases remained unmatched. The CDR3 has 15 amino acids. The V gene's germline CDR1 is LGHDT and CDR2 YNNKEL (reference sequence). The CDR3 is CASSQRVAGQETQYF. DNA of the CDR3: TGTGCCAGCAGCCAAAGGGTAGCGGGCCAAGAGACCCAGTACTTC.

The chain is built from TRBV4-1 and TRBJ2-3; 13 bases agree with TRBD2. CDR1 MGHRA and CDR2 YSYEKL come from the germline V gene. The CDR3 contains 18 residues. V lost 4 bases to trimming and J lost 4 bases; unmatched junction nucleotides: 11. The CDR3 DNA follows: TGCGCCAGCAGCCCTGGTGGAGGGACTAGCGGGGTCGCAGATACGCAGTATTTT. It yields the protein CASSPGGGTSGVADTQYF.

The gene calls are TRBV30 and TRBJ2-5, with 9 bases matching TRBD2. Germline-derived CDR1 and CDR2 are GTSNPN and SVGIG (reference sequence). V dropped 0 bases and J dropped 3; count of bases not matched to a gene: 5. The CDR3 consists of 15 residues. Written as DNA, the CDR3 is TGTGCCTGGAGTGTAACTAGCGGGCCTGAAGAGACCCAGTACTTC. It yields the protein CAWSVTSGPEETQYF.

This clonotype was counted ten times or more. The V and J genes are TRBV4-3 and TRBJ2-1; D remains ambiguous. This CDR3 spans 12 amino acids. Trimming shortened V by 3 bases and J by 9 bases, and 9 bases separated the two germline ends. Germline CDR1 and CDR2: LGHNA and YSLEER. For the CDR3, the DNA is TGCGCCAGCAGCCAGATAAAGGGTGAGCAGTTCTTC. It codes for CASSQIKGEQFF.

This clonotype was seen only a few times. This sequence joins TRBV12-3 or TRBV12-4 and TRBJ2-1; no definite D call. This CDR3 is 15 amino acids long. V was cut by 4 bases and J by 0 bases, with 10 bases left in between. The CDR3 DNA sequence: TGTGCCAGCAGTTCTGAGGAGAGCTCCTACAATGAGCAGTTCTTC. Protein: CASSSEESSYNEQFF.